This TCR beta chain was retrieved from a study of shared clonotypes between healthy human individuals. This table comes from immunoSEQ multiplex PCR, and its TCRdb copy is limited to in-frame clones, with some not included. Of approximately 2.1 million clones listed, approximately 95% are singletons. Study-wide results and limits: The authors sampled blood alone, and tissue repertoires likely differ. Larger estimated richness was generally seen in naive subsets than in memory subsets.

This CDR3 has 16 amino acids. The V gene's germline CDR1 is LGHNA and CDR2 YSLEER. V trimming: 0 bases; J trimming: 3 bases; junction bases outside the gene matches: 4. As for this clone: The target antigen is unknown.

Healthy HIV-negative adults without recent acute infections or vaccinations served as donors. Specimen: naive CD4+ T cells from PBMCs. Subset defined: CD45RA+ positively selected. This chain joins TRBV4-3 and TRBJ2-1; TRBD2 aligns across 8 bases. The receptor was derived from a man aged 18-30 years in good health. Some clones in this sample may be carry-over from other donors' samples. CDR3 amino acids: CASSQETSGYYNEQFF. The CDR3 DNA sequence: TGCGCCAGCAGCCAAGAAACTAGCGGTTACTACAATGAGCAGTTCTTC.